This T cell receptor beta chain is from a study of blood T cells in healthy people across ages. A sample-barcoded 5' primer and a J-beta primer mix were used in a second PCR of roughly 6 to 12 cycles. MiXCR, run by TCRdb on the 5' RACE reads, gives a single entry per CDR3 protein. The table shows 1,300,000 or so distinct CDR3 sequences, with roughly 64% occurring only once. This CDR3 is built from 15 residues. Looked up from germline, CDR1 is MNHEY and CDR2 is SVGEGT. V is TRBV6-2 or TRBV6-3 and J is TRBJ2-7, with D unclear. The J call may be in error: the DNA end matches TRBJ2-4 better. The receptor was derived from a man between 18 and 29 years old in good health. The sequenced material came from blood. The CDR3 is CASSYSLRGVDIQYF. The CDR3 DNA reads TGTGCCAGCAGTTACTCGCTACGTGGGGTGGACATTCAGTACTTC.